This record looks at one TCR beta chain sequence and its context. Its target is unknown. Clones were sequenced by immunoSEQ multiplex PCR, and TCRdb holds only the in-frame ones, with some missing. The sample has some 450,000 clones, about 90% seen once. This specimen comes from a study of Ad26.COV2.S vaccination and SARS-CoV-2 variants. Study details: Donor joined the COV1001 Ad26.COV2.S trial arm. General study findings and limits: Individuals receiving vaccine had higher spike-specific TCR breadth than placebo recipients did.

CDR3 size: 14 residues. The germline V and J ends were trimmed by 4 bases and 4 bases, with 12 bases remaining between them. Germline CDR1 is LGHNA and CDR2 is YNFKEQ. Treatment given: 19 received Ad26.COV2.S at low or high dose, single or two shots; 5 received placebo; per-sample allocation not given. All samples were drawn on day 63, counting from the first vaccine or placebo injection. Vaccination used an Ad26 vector expressing Wuhan-strain SARS-CoV-2 spike. This chain links TRBV4-2 with TRBJ2-3, with D unclear. Sequencing was performed on peripheral blood, taken in a trial of Ad26.COV2.S vaccine versus placebo. This TCR came from a person between 18 and 60 years old who received the Ad26.COV2.S COVID-19 vaccine or a placebo. The CDR3 here is CASSPTSTPDTQYF. The CDR3 coding sequence is TGTGCCAGCAGCCCAACCTCAACGCCAGATACGCAGTATTTT.